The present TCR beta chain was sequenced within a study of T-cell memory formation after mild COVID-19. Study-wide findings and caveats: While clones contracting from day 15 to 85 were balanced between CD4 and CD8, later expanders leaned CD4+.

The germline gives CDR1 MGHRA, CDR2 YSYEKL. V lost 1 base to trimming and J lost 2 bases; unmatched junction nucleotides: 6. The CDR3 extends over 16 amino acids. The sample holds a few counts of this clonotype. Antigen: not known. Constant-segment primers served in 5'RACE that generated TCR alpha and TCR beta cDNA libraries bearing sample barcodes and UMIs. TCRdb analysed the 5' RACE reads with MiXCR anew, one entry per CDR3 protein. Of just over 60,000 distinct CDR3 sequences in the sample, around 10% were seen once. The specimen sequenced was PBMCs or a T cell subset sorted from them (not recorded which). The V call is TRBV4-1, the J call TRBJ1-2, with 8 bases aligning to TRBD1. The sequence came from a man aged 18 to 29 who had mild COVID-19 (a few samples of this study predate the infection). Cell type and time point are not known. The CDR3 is CASSQGEAGGNYGYTF. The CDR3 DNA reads TGCGCCAGCAGCCAAGGAGAGGCAGGGGGCAACTATGGCTACACCTTC.